The clone carrying this TCR beta chain was observed a few times. No antigen is known for it. Before sequencing, viral peptide pools were used by the ViraFEST assay to expand antigen-specific CD4+ T cells. Upon completion of about ten days in culture, CD4+ T cells were isolated. Participants received two doses of either the BNT162b2 or mRNA-1273 vaccine. This record belongs to a study of vaccination effects on CD4 cells after COVID-19. Study at large: The post-vaccine samples were taken, at the median, 72 days after the second dose. Overall study results and limits: After vaccination of healthy people, only 1 of 255 vaccine-induced clones cross-reacted with common cold coronaviruses.

Profiling relied on immunoSEQ multiplex PCR, and the TCRdb table lists in-frame clones only, not all of them. The data show about 33,000 clones, with approximately 82% seen just once and about 1.6% held by the top ten. Germline CDR1 reads SGHDN; CDR2 reads FVKESK. There are 13 residues in the CDR3. V dropped 4 bases and J dropped 4 bases, with 10 bases sitting between them. This material consisted of CD4+ T cells from PBMCs cultured with HCoV-NL63 spike peptides, taken after COVID-19 vaccination. The TCR sequence derives from a human donor who received a COVID-19 vaccine. Some clones in this sample may be carry-over from other donors' samples. The chain uses TRBV14 and TRBJ1-1, with unresolved D. The CDR3 here is CASSLRGLTEAFF. CDR3 nucleotides: TGTGCCAGCAGCCTGCGCGGGCTCACTGAAGCTTTCTTT.